Each of the 10 T cell receptor beta chains below was sequenced from the same sample in a study of blood T cell repertoires in COVID-19. Clones were read by immunoSEQ multiplex PCR, and TCRdb kept only the in-frame ones, dropping some. The sample includes roughly 70,000 clones, more than 75% of them seen just once. Sequencing used peripheral blood. The origin of the receptors is a man between 45 and 60 years old with active COVID-19.

The chain employs TRBV30 and TRBJ2-5, with a tentative D call TRBD1 (6 bases). The V and J ends lost 2 bases and 0 bases respectively, with 7 bases between them. CDR3 length equals 13 residues. In germline, CDR1 is GTSNPN, CDR2 SVGIG (reference sequence). The CDR3 reads CAWSKGDQETQYF. In DNA form, the CDR3 reads TGTGCCTGGAGTAAGGGGGACCAAGAGACCCAGTACTTC.

In this sample, this clone is large. V is TRBV4-3 and J is TRBJ2-7; TRBD1 matches 7 bases. The V and J ends lost 0 bases and 2 bases, in that order; junction bases with no gene match: 7. The CDR3 consists of 16 residues. CDR1 is LGHNA and CDR2 is YSLEER in the germline V gene. CDR3 loop: CASSQDPPGTAYEQYF. CDR3 bases: TGCGCCAGCAGCCAAGATCCTCCCGGGACAGCCTACGAGCAGTACTTC.

The chain uses TRBV5-4 and TRBJ1-1; TRBD1 matches 12 bases. This CDR3 has 14 residues. V lost 4 bases and J lost 5; bases outside the gene matches: 3. Germline CDR1 SGHNT, CDR2 YYREEE (reference sequence). Here the CDR3 DNA reads TGTGCCAGCAGCGGGGACAGGGGGCGAACTGAAGCTTTCTTT. This translates into CASSGDRGRTEAFF.

The chain combines TRBV6-5 with TRBJ2-3; D is ambiguous. Looked up from germline, CDR1 is MNHEY and CDR2 is SVGAGI. The CDR3 totals 14 residues. Trimming stripped 2 bases from V and 2 bases from J, with 8 bases between. CDR3 sequence: CASSYRVDTDTQYF. For the CDR3, the DNA is TGTGCCAGCAGTTACCGGGTCGACACAGATACGCAGTATTTT.

The chain carries TRBV3-1 (or the pseudogene TRBV3-2) and TRBJ2-1; 8 bases are shared with TRBD2. This CDR3 has 12 amino acids. J was trimmed by 14 bases and V by 3 bases; bases with no gene match: 6. Per germline, CDR1 LGHDT and CDR2 YNNKEL (reference sequence). This CDR3 is CASSQASGSEFF. The CDR3 bases are TGTGCCAGCAGCCAGGCTAGCGGGTCTGAGTTCTTC.

The chain combines TRBV30 with TRBJ2-7; no definite D call. The CDR3 loop spans 12 amino acids. Trimming stripped 0 bases from V and 2 bases from J, with 5 bases between. Germline V lookup: CDR1 GTSNPN, CDR2 SVGIG (reference sequence). Written as DNA, the CDR3 is TGTGCCTGGAGTGTAAGCACCTACGAGCAGTACTTC. Translation: CAWSVSTYEQYF.

This clone has only one observation. DNA of the CDR3: TGTGCCAGCAGCTCTAGACTAGCGGGGGGAGACAATGAGCAGTTCTTC. Residues: CASSSRLAGGDNEQFF. The chain combines TRBV7-2 with TRBJ2-1, with 13 bases that match TRBD2. The J segment lost 5 bases and the V segment lost 4 bases, leaving 5 bases of the junction unmatched. This CDR3 spans 16 amino acids. Germline CDR1 is SGHTA and CDR2 is FQGNSA.

The chain has TRBV19 and TRBJ1-4; D perhaps matches TRBD1 (6 bases). Germline V gives CDR1 LNHDA, CDR2 SQIVND (reference sequence). Trimming left V 7 bases short and J 8 bases short, with 17 bases between. The length of the CDR3 is 14 residues. The CDR3 reads CASNPRGSDEKLFF. In DNA form, the CDR3 reads TGTGCCAGTAACCCCAGGGGATCGGACGAAAAACTGTTTTTT.

This chain connects TRBV5-1 to TRBJ2-7; maybe TRBD1 (6 bases). The CDR3 spans 13 residues. Germline V gene data show CDR1 as SGHRS and CDR2 as YFSETQ. Trimming removed 4 bases from V and 6 bases from J, with 14 bases in between. CDR3 DNA sequence: TGCGCCAGCAGCATAGGGGGAAATAGCGAGCAGTACTTC. This translates into CASSIGGNSEQYF.

The J gene is TRBJ1-1, the V gene TRBV5-6; D is uncertain. Germline V lookup: CDR1 SGHDT, CDR2 YYEEEE. The CDR3 covers 15 residues. The V gene lost 0 bases and the J gene lost 2 bases, with 11 bases spanning the gap. The CDR3: CASSLALGGNTEAFF. The CDR3 bases are TGTGCCAGCAGCTTGGCCCTAGGCGGTAACACTGAAGCTTTCTTT.